The 19 T cell receptor beta chains listed next were all sequenced from one sample in a study of tumor and adjacent non-tumor tissue in lung cancer. RNA was extracted from bulk tissue without any cell sorting. TCRbeta libraries were built with three rounds of nested PCR, modified from ARM-PCR. One entry per CDR3 protein, called by TCRdb with MiXCR from the multiplex PCR reads. Counted here are approximately 90,000 distinct CDR3 sequences, around 65% occurring once; the ten biggest clones make up over 12%. Material for sequencing was lung tumor tissue. Every receptor here comes from an older man with non-small cell lung cancer.

Points on this clonotype: This may arise from a read error, as a much more abundant clone is one base away. This chain links TRBV13 with TRBJ2-5; 7 nucleotides align to TRBD2. This CDR3 comprises 14 residues. Germline V lookup: CDR1 PRHDT, CDR2 FYEKMQ (reference sequence). The CDR3 DNA reads TGTGTCAGCAGCTCCGCACGGGGGGAGGAGACCCAGTACTTC. Its translation is CVSSSARGEETQYF.

V gene TRBV11-1 combines with J gene TRBJ2-7; 8 bases agree with TRBD1. This CDR3 comprises 15 residues. Per germline, CDR1 SGHAT and CDR2 FQDESV (reference sequence). Trimming cost V 1 base and J 3 bases; bases outside gene matches: 5. CDR3 residues: CASSLGRTGNYEQYF. In DNA form, the CDR3 reads TGTGCCAGCAGCTTAGGCAGGACAGGGAACTACGAGCAGTACTTC.

Concerning this clonotype itself: The conserved phenylalanine or tryptophan normally closing the CDR3 is absent here, so this likely arose from a read error. V gene TRBV11-2 combines with J gene TRBJ2-5; D call uncertain. The CDR3 totals 15 residues. The germline V and J ends were trimmed by 4 bases and 0 bases, with 12 bases remaining between them. The germline V gene encodes CDR1 SGHAT and CDR2 FQNNGV. The CDR3 DNA sequence: TGTGCCAGCAGCTGGACCAGGACGGACCAAGAGACCCAGTACCTC. It translates to CASSWTRTDQETQYL.

The chain is built from TRBV11-2 and TRBJ2-5; 8 bases line up with TRBD1. Germline V gives CDR1 SGHAT, CDR2 FQNNGV. The CDR3 extends over 17 amino acids. V gave up 4 bases and J gave up 13 bases; unmatched junction bases: 23. CDR3 region: CASSSRGQGKRQETLYF. CDR3 coding DNA: TGTGCCAGCAGCTCGCGTGGACAGGGAAAGCGGCAAGAGACTCTGTACTTC.

Of note for this clonotype: Compared with germline, one end of the junction differs, possibly owing to a read error. The genes are TRBV29-1 and TRBJ1-2; TRBD1 aligns across 12 bases. This CDR3 comprises 14 residues. The germline CDR1 and CDR2 sequences are SQVTM and ANQGSEA. For the CDR3, the DNA is TGCAACGTTGAATCGGGACAGGGGGCCTATGGCTACACCTTC. This codes for CNVESGQGAYGYTF.

In this sample, this clonotype turned up many times. This rearrangement joins TRBV12-3 or TRBV12-4 to TRBJ2-1; the D call may be TRBD1 or TRBD2 (7 bases each). With 6 bases removed from V and 9 bases from J, the gap between germline ends came to 21 bases. CDR3 size: 15 residues. The CDR3 region is CASRTGRGAGGEQFF. The CDR3 DNA reads TGTGCCAGCAGGACAGGGAGGGGGGCTGGGGGTGAGCAGTTCTTC.

A note on this clonotype: One junction end disagrees with the germline gene, perhaps due to a read error. V usage is TRBV12-3 or TRBV12-4 and J usage is TRBJ2-1; D gene ambiguous. The CDR3 has 15 residues. The CDR3 region has the DNA TGTGCCAGCAGTTTCGAGCTGCGCGTCTACAATGAGCAGCTCTTC. Translated, it gives CASSFELRVYNEQLF.

For this clonotype: One end of the junction fails to match germline, which may point to a read error. The chain carries TRBV29-1 and TRBJ2-1; tentatively, D is TRBD2 (6 bases). The CDR3 spans 12 residues. CDR1 is SQVTM and CDR2 is ANQGSEA in the germline V gene. CDR3 protein: CSVPGLTNEQLF. The CDR3 DNA sequence: TGCAGCGTGCCGGGACTGACCAATGAGCAGTTATTC.

Comments on this clonotype: In this CDR3 the conserved last residue, phenylalanine or tryptophan, is missing, so a read error is likely. The rearrangement joins TRBV29-1 to TRBJ2-2; perhaps TRBD2 as D (5 bases). This CDR3 comprises 14 residues. Germline CDR1 and CDR2: SQVTM and ANQGSEA. The CDR3 is CSVGELGNTGELFL. The CDR3 nucleotides read TGCAGCGTTGGCGAACTAGGAAACACAGGGGAGCTGTTTCTT.

As concerns this clonotype: A much larger clone differs from this one at a single base, so this may be a read error. This sequence joins TRBV28 and TRBJ1-2; 8 bases are a match to TRBD1. Per germline, CDR1 MDHEN and CDR2 SYDVKM. This CDR3 is built from 12 residues. CDR3 region: CVSRGLNYGYTF. Written as DNA, the CDR3 is TGTGTCAGCAGGGGGCTTAACTATGGCTACACCTTC.

V usage is TRBV6-5 and J usage is TRBJ1-5; the D gene is possibly TRBD1 (5 bases). Germline V gene sequence: CDR1 MNHEY, CDR2 SVGAGI. The CDR3 has 18 residues. Trimming cost V 4 bases and J 7 bases, with 26 bases left between them. Here the CDR3 DNA reads TGTGCCAGCAGTTTTCCGTCTCCCTCGGAGGGGTTCGAACAGCCCCAGCATTTT. It encodes CASSFPSPSEGFEQPQHF.

The chain uses TRBV2 and TRBJ2-7; D remains ambiguous. The CDR3 extends over 11 amino acids. Between the trimmed V and J ends, which lost 3 bases and 4 bases, there was a span of 4 bases. Germline V CDR1 and CDR2: SNHLY, FYNNEI. CDR3 bases: TGTGCCAGCAGTGACTGGTACGAGCAGTACTTC. Its translation: CASSDWYEQYF. The variable domain in full, completed from reference TRBV2 and TRBJ2-7, reads EPEVTQTPSHQVTQMGQEVILRCVPISNHLYFYWYRQILGQKVEFLVSFYNNEISEKSEIFDDQFSVERPDGSNFTLKIRSTKLEDSAMYFCASSDWYEQYFGPGTRLTVT.

About this clonotype: One junction end disagrees with the germline gene, perhaps due to a read error. The chain uses TRBV29-1 and TRBJ2-1, with D perhaps TRBD1 or TRBD2 (5 bases each). Germline CDR1 reads SQVTM; CDR2 reads ANQGSEA. CDR3 length: 17 residues. CDR3 nucleotide sequence: TGCAACGTTGGGGGACCAGCGGCTGAGAGCTCCTACAATGAGCAGTTCTTC. It is translated as CNVGGPAAESSYNEQFF.

This clonotype is deemed medium-sized. This chain links TRBV6-5 with TRBJ2-2; no definite D call. Trimming stripped 6 bases from V and 0 bases from J, with 14 bases between. CDR1 and CDR2 (germline): MNHEY, SVGAGI. The CDR3 loop spans 16 amino acids. This chain's CDR3 is CASSPGWVSNTGELFF. The CDR3 nucleotides are TGTGCCAGCAGCCCGGGTTGGGTATCGAACACCGGGGAGCTGTTTTTT.

The genes are TRBV7-9 and TRBJ1-1; D remains ambiguous. In germline, CDR1 is SEHNR, CDR2 FQNEAQ (reference sequence). The CDR3 is 13 amino acids. Deletions cut 3 bases from V and 5 bases from J, with 10 bases between. The CDR3 reads CASSFGESTEAFF. CDR3 nucleotides: TGTGCCAGCAGCTTTGGGGAAAGTACTGAAGCTTTCTTT. Drawing the rest from reference TRBV7-9 and TRBJ1-1, the complete variable domain is DTGVSQNPRHKITKRGQNVTFRCDPISEHNRLYWYRQTLGQGPEFLTYFQNEAQLEKSRLLSDRFSAERPKGSFSTLEIQRTEQGDSAMYLCASSFGESTEAFFGQGTRLTVV.

The chain combines TRBV11-2 with TRBJ2-7; 8 nucleotides line up with TRBD2. The CDR3 runs to 16 residues. Trimming at V came to 5 bases and at J to 7 bases, leaving 16 bases not matched to a gene. The germline V gene has CDR1 SGHAT and CDR2 FQNNGV. DNA for the CDR3: TGTGCCAGCAGCAATGCCGGCACTAGCGGTCTGAGTGAGCAGTACTTC. Protein: CASSNAGTSGLSEQYF.

The table lists this clonotype with a count of one. A junction end diverges from the germline sequence, so it may reflect a read error. The genes are TRBV6-5 and TRBJ2-3; D call uncertain. The CDR3 contains 18 residues. Germline V gene lookup returns CDR1 MNHEY and CDR2 SVGAGI. The CDR3: CASSYSRTARASTDMQYF. The CDR3 nucleotides read TGTGCCAGCAGTTACTCGAGGACGGCGAGAGCCAGCACAGATATGCAGTATTTT.

Remarks on this clonotype: The junction differs from germline at one of its ends, possibly a read error. The chain has TRBV11-2 and TRBJ2-6, with D possibly called TRBD1 or TRBD2 (7 bases each). Looked up from germline, CDR1 is SGHAT and CDR2 is FQNNGV. The CDR3 contains 19 residues. The CDR3 is CASSSSGGRGGSGAIVLTF. The DNA of the CDR3 is TGTGCCAGCAGCTCCTCGGGGGGAAGAGGGGGCTCTGGGGCCATCGTCCTGACTTTC.

To note about this clonotype: This may arise from a read error, as a much more abundant clone is one base away. The CDR3 DNA is TGTGCCAGCAGGGAGGCTAGCGGGGGGGCCTACGAGCACTACTTC. Translated, it gives CASREASGGAYEHYF. The chain has TRBV6-1 and TRBJ2-7; 12 bases fit TRBD2. Germline V CDR1 and CDR2: MNHNS, SASEGT. The CDR3 is 15 amino acids.